This is a list of T cell receptor beta chains from one sample in a study of blood T cell repertoires in COVID-19. Repertoires were generated with immunoSEQ multiplex PCR, while TCRdb's copy carries only in-frame clones and drops some. The sample records around 250,000 clones, approximately 91% being singletons. The material sequenced was peripheral blood. The receptor source for this set is a human donor in a cohort sampled during active COVID-19. CDR3s leave out the opening cysteine and the closing phenylalanine or tryptophan. The order of the fields is CDR3 protein, V gene, J gene, D gene, clone size. D genes are given only for firm matches. Clone size, where shown, is once, few, many, or a class for clones that have expanded.

ASSWGSGDTDTQY	TRBV5-1	TRBJ2-3	TRBD2	-
ASSLIRRSGISASLEQY	TRBV7-2	TRBJ2-7	-	-
ASSRGQGVPNEKLF	TRBV3-1/TRBV3-2	TRBJ1-4	TRBD1	-
ASSLGGDYPYEQY	TRBV11-2	TRBJ2-7	TRBD2	-
ASSLLGTGMGEQY	TRBV27	TRBJ2-7	TRBD1	-
ASSYSISLNTEAF	TRBV6-2/TRBV6-3	TRBJ1-1	-	few
ASRLIQGNTGELF	TRBV5-5	TRBJ2-2	-	-
ASSQEDTLLGNEQF	TRBV4-2	TRBJ2-1	-	-
ASSFLPDYEQY	TRBV7-9	TRBJ2-7	-	-
SVDRAMNTEAF	TRBV29-1	TRBJ1-1	TRBD1	-
AWINRQVNTEAF	TRBV30	TRBJ1-1	-	-
ASRTDRGLHQPQH	TRBV2	TRBJ1-5	TRBD1	few
ASSQERAPDTQY	TRBV4-3	TRBJ2-3	-	-
ASRNEGFGYEQY	TRBV6-5	TRBJ2-7	-	-
ASSLVRRNYGYT	TRBV7-9	TRBJ1-2	-	-
ASSQVPTGAREQY	TRBV3-1/TRBV3-2	TRBJ2-7	-	-
ASRKMGEQF	TRBV12-3/TRBV12-4	TRBJ2-1	-	few
ASSALGQGTTEAF	TRBV25-1	TRBJ1-1	TRBD1	once
ASSPGPGDGYT	TRBV7-2	TRBJ1-2	-	-
ASSLVPLFQY	TRBV7-9	TRBJ2-3	-	-
ASSLRGAGQGDYGYT	TRBV7-8	TRBJ1-2	TRBD1	-
ASSGTSGRTGELF	TRBV19	TRBJ2-2	TRBD2	few
ASSQGTDPGVEAF	TRBV3-1/TRBV3-2	TRBJ1-1	-	-
ASSLARGPEQY	TRBV27	TRBJ2-7	-	once
ASRDHTLLDHEQY	TRBV21-1	TRBJ2-7	-	once
ASSHGGYSGNTIY	TRBV4-3	TRBJ1-3	-	few
ASSYGQFNQPQH	TRBV6-2/TRBV6-3	TRBJ1-5	-	-
ASSLRTGGVNTEAF	TRBV18	TRBJ1-1	TRBD1	-
ASSLRPSSVAYEQY	TRBV7-2	TRBJ2-7	-	-
ASSLDSGYEQY	TRBV5-4	TRBJ2-7	-	few
ASSKRGLGSPLH	TRBV7-9	TRBJ1-6	-	-
ASSYGGFPYEQY	TRBV6-6	TRBJ2-7	-	-
ASSAHTAAYEQY	TRBV9	TRBJ2-7	-	few
ASSIYQPLLAWSYNEQF	TRBV19	TRBJ2-1	TRBD2	-
ASSPLTGEGYT	TRBV18	TRBJ1-2	TRBD1	-
ASSTRGTRGAYGYT	TRBV19	TRBJ1-2	-	-
ASSTRWRMNTEAF	TRBV6-5	TRBJ1-1	-	-
ASSLALGDRGNEAF	TRBV5-5	TRBJ1-1	TRBD1	-
ASSFGPTKGGYGYT	TRBV3-1/TRBV3-2	TRBJ1-2	-	-
ASSQAGTGGNYEQY	TRBV4-3	TRBJ2-7	-	-
ASSFGATGQNQETQY	TRBV5-1	TRBJ2-5	-	-
ASSVGTSPDTQY	TRBV9	TRBJ2-3	-	-
ASSLSSDTQY	TRBV7-8	TRBJ2-3	-	-
ASTQTGVITEAF	TRBV7-9	TRBJ1-1	TRBD1	-
ASSSWQGAYEQY	TRBV27	TRBJ2-7	TRBD1	-
ASSLRGGSGANVLT	TRBV7-2	TRBJ2-6	TRBD2	-
ASSLESAMPYNEQF	TRBV5-1	TRBJ2-1	-	-
ASSPDNMGLYGYT	TRBV18	TRBJ1-2	-	-